Listed below are T cell receptor beta chains from one sample, sequenced in a study of shared clonotypes between healthy human individuals. TCRdb keeps only in-frame clones here, not all; method: immunoSEQ multiplex PCR. Of roughly 1,100,000 clones in the sample, about 77% were seen once. Sequencing was carried out using memory CD4+ T cells sorted from blood. Receptor source: a man aged 18-30 years in good health. Both conserved end residues are part of each CDR3. A D gene is named only where the DNA matches it firmly. Where a row states a size, it is once, few, many or the class of an expanded clone; other rows omit it.

D gene: TRBD1
V gene: TRBV10-3
clone size: few
J gene: TRBJ2-5
CDR3 DNA: TGTGCCATCAGTGAGAGACAGGGACAAGAGACCCAGTACTTC
CDR3 protein: CAISERQGQETQYF

D gene: TRBD1
V gene: TRBV28
clone size: -
J gene: TRBJ2-7
CDR3 DNA: TGTGCCAGCAGGACCGGGACAGACTACGAGCAGTACTTC
CDR3 protein: CASRTGTDYEQYF

D gene: -
V gene: TRBV29-1
clone size: -
J gene: TRBJ2-5
CDR3 DNA: TGCAGCGTACCTGAGCTTTATTGGGAGACCCAGTACTTC
CDR3 protein: CSVPELYWETQYF

D gene: -
V gene: TRBV6-5
clone size: -
J gene: TRBJ2-4
CDR3 DNA: TGTGCCAGCAGTTCCGGGACATGGGAAAACATTCAGTACTTC
CDR3 protein: CASSSGTWENIQYF

D gene: TRBD1
V gene: TRBV7-2
clone size: -
J gene: TRBJ1-2
CDR3 DNA: TGTGAAACGGAGGACAGGGCGGGCGGCTACACCTTC
CDR3 protein: CETEDRAGGYTF

D gene: -
V gene: TRBV6-1
clone size: -
J gene: TRBJ2-7
CDR3 DNA: TGTGCCAGCAGTGAAAGTCTGGGAACCTACGAGCAGTACTTC
CDR3 protein: CASSESLGTYEQYF

D gene: -
V gene: TRBV12-5
clone size: -
J gene: TRBJ2-5
CDR3 DNA: TGTGCTAGTGGTTTGGGGGGAGGCCCGGGGGCGTCAGAGACCCAGTACTTC
CDR3 protein: CASGLGGGPGASETQYF

D gene: -
V gene: TRBV20-1
clone size: -
J gene: TRBJ2-1
CDR3 DNA: TGCAGTGCTGGAGAGGTCGAGCAGTTCTTC
CDR3 protein: CSAGEVEQFF

D gene: -
V gene: TRBV6-5
clone size: -
J gene: TRBJ2-1
CDR3 DNA: TGTGCCAGCAGCCGCGGACAGGCCGGAGGGGATGAGCAGTTCTTC
CDR3 protein: CASSRGQAGGDEQFF

D gene: TRBD1
V gene: TRBV4-1
clone size: -
J gene: TRBJ2-7
CDR3 DNA: TGCGCCAGCAGCCGACAGGGGGAGCACTACGAGCAGTACTTC
CDR3 protein: CASSRQGEHYEQYF

D gene: -
V gene: TRBV18
clone size: once
J gene: TRBJ1-3
CDR3 DNA: TGTGCCAGCTCATCTCAGGGGAGCAACTCTGGAAACACCATATATTTT
CDR3 protein: CASSSQGSNSGNTIYF

D gene: -
V gene: TRBV5-4
clone size: few
J gene: TRBJ2-5
CDR3 DNA: TGTGCCAGCAGCTTGTCGCGGGACCAAGAGACCCAGTACTTC
CDR3 protein: CASSLSRDQETQYF

D gene: TRBD2
V gene: TRBV9
clone size: -
J gene: TRBJ2-2
CDR3 DNA: TGTGCCAGCAGTTTCACTAGCGGGAGGAACACCGGGGAGCTGTTTTTT
CDR3 protein: CASSFTSGRNTGELFF

D gene: TRBD2
V gene: TRBV5-6
clone size: few
J gene: TRBJ2-7
CDR3 DNA: TGTGCCAGCAGCTTGGACCGACTAGCGGGAAGCTCCTACGAGCAGTACTTC
CDR3 protein: CASSLDRLAGSSYEQYF

D gene: -
V gene: TRBV30
clone size: -
J gene: TRBJ1-4
CDR3 DNA: TGTGCCTGGAGTGCCCCGGGCGGCGCAACTAATGAAAAACTGTTTTTT
CDR3 protein: CAWSAPGGATNEKLFF

D gene: -
V gene: TRBV28
clone size: -
J gene: TRBJ1-1
CDR3 DNA: TGTGCCAGCAGTACTGGGACCACGGGGACTGAAGCTTTCTTT
CDR3 protein: CASSTGTTGTEAFF

D gene: -
V gene: TRBV28
clone size: -
J gene: TRBJ2-3
CDR3 DNA: TGTGCCAGCAGTTTGAATCCAGGGGGGGCAGGTACGCAGTATTTT
CDR3 protein: CASSLNPGGAGTQYF

D gene: -
V gene: TRBV7-9
clone size: -
J gene: TRBJ2-2
CDR3 DNA: TGTGCCAGCAGCCGGGGACCCAACACCGGGGAGCTGTTTTTT
CDR3 protein: CASSRGPNTGELFF

D gene: -
V gene: TRBV7-2
clone size: -
J gene: TRBJ2-7
CDR3 DNA: TGTGCCAGCAGCTTAGCGTCAAGCGGGTTTCTAACCTACGAGCAGTACTTC
CDR3 protein: CASSLASSGFLTYEQYF

D gene: TRBD1
V gene: TRBV6-6
clone size: -
J gene: TRBJ2-5
CDR3 DNA: TGTGCCAGCAGCCTCCAGGGGGCAGAGACCCAGTACTTC
CDR3 protein: CASSLQGAETQYF

D gene: TRBD1
V gene: TRBV10-1
clone size: -
J gene: TRBJ2-3
CDR3 DNA: TGCGCCAGCAGACTAAGCAGGACAGGGGCCACAGATACGCAGTATTTT
CDR3 protein: CASRLSRTGATDTQYF

D gene: TRBD2
V gene: TRBV12-5
clone size: -
J gene: TRBJ2-1
CDR3 DNA: TGTGCTAGTGGTTTACTAGCGGGAGGAAATGAGCAGTTCTTC
CDR3 protein: CASGLLAGGNEQFF

D gene: TRBD1
V gene: TRBV5-1
clone size: -
J gene: TRBJ1-3
CDR3 DNA: TGCGCCAGCAGCAAAGGACAGGGTTGGAATTCCGGAAACACCATATATTTT
CDR3 protein: CASSKGQGWNSGNTIYF

D gene: -
V gene: TRBV7-2
clone size: -
J gene: TRBJ2-3
CDR3 DNA: TGTGCCAGCAGCTTAGCGCAGGCGGCAGATACGCAGTATTTT
CDR3 protein: CASSLAQAADTQYF

D gene: -
V gene: TRBV6-5
clone size: once
J gene: TRBJ2-5
CDR3 DNA: TGTGCCAGCAGCACGGGCGCCCGTGGGACCCAGTACTTC
CDR3 protein: CASSTGARGTQYF

D gene: TRBD1
V gene: TRBV9
clone size: -
J gene: TRBJ2-1
CDR3 DNA: TGTGCCAGCAGCCTTCGGGACAGGGTATTGTCGTCCTACAATGAGCAGTTCTTC
CDR3 protein: CASSLRDRVLSSYNEQFF

D gene: -
V gene: TRBV5-1
clone size: -
J gene: TRBJ2-3
CDR3 DNA: TGCGCCAGCAGCACAACAGGAACAGATACGCAGTATTTT
CDR3 protein: CASSTTGTDTQYF

D gene: TRBD2
V gene: TRBV2
clone size: once
J gene: TRBJ2-7
CDR3 DNA: TGTGCCAGCAGTGTAGGGCGGGGGTTCTACGAGCAGTACTTC
CDR3 protein: CASSVGRGFYEQYF

D gene: -
V gene: TRBV30
clone size: few
J gene: TRBJ1-1
CDR3 DNA: TGTGCCTGGCGGGAGGCCGCTCCAGCTTTCTTT
CDR3 protein: CAWREAAPAFF

D gene: -
V gene: TRBV5-4
clone size: -
J gene: TRBJ2-5
CDR3 DNA: TGTGCCAGCACCGACCGGGGTGAACAAGAGACCCAGTACTTC
CDR3 protein: CASTDRGEQETQYF

D gene: TRBD1
V gene: TRBV30
clone size: -
J gene: TRBJ2-3
CDR3 DNA: TGTGCCTGGGGACAGGGTGCTGGCACAGATACGCAGTATTTT
CDR3 protein: CAWGQGAGTDTQYF